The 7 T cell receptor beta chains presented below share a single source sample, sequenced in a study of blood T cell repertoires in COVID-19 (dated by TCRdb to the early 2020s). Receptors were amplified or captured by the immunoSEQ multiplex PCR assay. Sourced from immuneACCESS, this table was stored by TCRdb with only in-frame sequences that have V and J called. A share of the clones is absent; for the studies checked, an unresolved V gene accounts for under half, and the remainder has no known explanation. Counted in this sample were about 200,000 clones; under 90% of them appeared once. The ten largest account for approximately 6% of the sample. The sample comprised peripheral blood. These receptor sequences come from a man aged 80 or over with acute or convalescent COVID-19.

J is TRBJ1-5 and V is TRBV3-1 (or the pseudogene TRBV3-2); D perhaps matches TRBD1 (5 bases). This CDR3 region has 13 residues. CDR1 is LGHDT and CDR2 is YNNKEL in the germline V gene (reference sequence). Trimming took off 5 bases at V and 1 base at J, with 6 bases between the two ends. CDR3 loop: CASSGGSNQPQHF. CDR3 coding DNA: TGTGCCAGCAGCGGGGGGAGCAATCAGCCCCAGCATTTT.

Here the CDR3 reads CASSIALYMRVVSTEAFF. The DNA for the CDR3 is TGTGCCAGTAGTATAGCCTTGTATATGAGGGTAGTGAGCACTGAAGCTTTCTTT. This chain links TRBV19 with TRBJ1-1; D is uncertain. This CDR3 comprises 18 residues. Germline assignment: CDR1 LNHDA and CDR2 SQIVND (reference sequence). V lost 1 base, J lost 4 bases, and 22 bases lay in between.

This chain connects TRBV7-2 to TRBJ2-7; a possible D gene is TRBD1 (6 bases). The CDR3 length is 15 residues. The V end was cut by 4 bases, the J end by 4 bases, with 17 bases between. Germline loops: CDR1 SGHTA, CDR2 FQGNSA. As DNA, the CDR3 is TGTGCCAGCAGCTCGATGACCGGGACACATTACGAGCAGTACTTC. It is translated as CASSSMTGTHYEQYF.

The CDR3 sequence is CASRRARGNEKLFF. The CDR3 DNA sequence: TGTGCCAGCAGGAGAGCGAGGGGGAATGAAAAACTGTTTTTT. The V gene is TRBV6-5, the J gene TRBJ1-4; TRBD1 might be the D (6 bases). Germline V gene lookup returns CDR1 MNHEY and CDR2 SVGAGI. Deletions cut 6 bases from V and 5 bases from J, with 13 bases between. The CDR3 has 14 residues.

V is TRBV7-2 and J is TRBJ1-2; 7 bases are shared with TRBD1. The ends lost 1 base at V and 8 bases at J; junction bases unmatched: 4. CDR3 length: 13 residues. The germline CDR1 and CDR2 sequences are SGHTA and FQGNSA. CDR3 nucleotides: TGTGCCAGCAGCTTAGACAGGGGAAAAGGCTACACCTTC. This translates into CASSLDRGKGYTF.

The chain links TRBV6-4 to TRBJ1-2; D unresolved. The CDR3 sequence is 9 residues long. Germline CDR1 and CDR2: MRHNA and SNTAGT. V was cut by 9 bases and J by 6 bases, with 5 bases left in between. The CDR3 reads CAREDGYTF. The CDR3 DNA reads TGTGCCAGGGAGGATGGCTACACCTTC.

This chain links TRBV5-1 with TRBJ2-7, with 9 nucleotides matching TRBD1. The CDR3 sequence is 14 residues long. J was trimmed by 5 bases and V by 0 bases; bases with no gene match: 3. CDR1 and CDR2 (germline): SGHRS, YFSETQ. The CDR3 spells CASSLGTGVHEQYF. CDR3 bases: TGCGCCAGCAGCTTGGGGACAGGGGTCCACGAGCAGTACTTC.